A selection of T cell receptor beta chains follows, all from one sample in a study of cytomegalovirus exposure and HLA in healthy donors. Profiling relied on immunoSEQ multiplex PCR, and the TCRdb table lists in-frame clones only, not all of them. The sample lists about 60,000 clones; roughly 80% were seen once. Sequencing was done on a sample of PBMCs. The receptors come from a man younger than 40 in good health and CMV-seronegative. Each CDR3 is given with its conserved first and last residue. Fields, in order: clone size, D gene, J gene, V gene, CDR3 DNA, CDR3 protein. A D gene is named only where the DNA matches it firmly. For some rows the clone size is stated as once, few or many, or as a class when expanded; others skip it.

size: few; D: TRBD2; J: TRBJ2-7; V: TRBV2; DNA: TGTGCCAGCAGTGACCTAGCGGGAATTGAAGCCTACGAGCAGTACTTC; CDR3: CASSDLAGIEAYEQYF
size: NA; D: TRBD2; J: TRBJ2-5; V: TRBV30; DNA: TGTGCCTGGAGTGTAGGTTGGCTAGCGGGAGGGCAGGAGACCCAGTACTTC; CDR3: CAWSVGWLAGGQETQYF
size: NA; D: NA; J: TRBJ1-6; V: TRBV28; DNA: TGTGCCAGCTTTACTCTCAGGGGTCCCTCTAGGTCACCCCTCCACTTT; CDR3: CASFTLRGPSRSPLHF
size: NA; D: TRBD1; J: TRBJ1-4; V: TRBV6-1; DNA: TGTGCCAGCAGTGAAGCCCAGGGGGCAGGAAATGAAAAACTGTTTTTT; CDR3: CASSEAQGAGNEKLFF
size: NA; D: TRBD1; J: TRBJ1-1; V: TRBV6-5; DNA: TGTGCCAGCAGTAAGAGACAGGGGCTGGGCACTGAAGCTTTCTTT; CDR3: CASSKRQGLGTEAFF
size: few; D: NA; J: TRBJ2-3; V: TRBV7-6; DNA: TGTGCCAGCAGCCCGAAGGCAGGAGGAGGGGCGAGGGATACGCAGTATTTT; CDR3: CASSPKAGGGARDTQYF
size: NA; D: NA; J: TRBJ2-7; V: TRBV4-1; DNA: TGCGCCAGCAGTGCCGGACTAAACTACGAGCAGTACTTC; CDR3: CASSAGLNYEQYF
size: NA; D: NA; J: TRBJ1-1; V: TRBV2; DNA: TGTGCCAGCTCGGAGGGGTTGAACACTGAAGCTTTCTTT; CDR3: CASSEGLNTEAFF
size: NA; D: TRBD2; J: TRBJ2-3; V: TRBV10-1; DNA: TGCGCCAGCAGTGAAGAAGGACTAGCGGGAGTGGATACGCAGTATTTT; CDR3: CASSEEGLAGVDTQYF
size: NA; D: NA; J: TRBJ1-5; V: TRBV27; DNA: TGTGCCAGCAGTACCCAGGGAGGAGGCAATCAGCCCCAGCATTTT; CDR3: CASSTQGGGNQPQHF
size: NA; D: TRBD1; J: TRBJ1-1; V: TRBV10-3; DNA: TGTGCCATCAGTGAGAGGACAGGTGGGGCCACTGAAGCTTTCTTT; CDR3: CAISERTGGATEAFF
size: NA; D: NA; J: TRBJ2-3; V: TRBV7-2; DNA: TGTGCCAGCAGCCGCAGAGGGTATACGCAGTATTTT; CDR3: CASSRRGYTQYF
size: NA; D: NA; J: TRBJ2-7; V: TRBV5-1; DNA: TGCGCCAGCAGCTTGGTACTAACGGACGAGCAGTACTTC; CDR3: CASSLVLTDEQYF
size: NA; D: NA; J: TRBJ2-1; V: TRBV29-1; DNA: TGCAGCGTTGGTCAACTCTACAATGAGCAGTTCTTC; CDR3: CSVGQLYNEQFF
size: NA; D: NA; J: TRBJ1-2; V: TRBV5-1; DNA: TGCGCCAGCAGCTATCGGGGGGACACCTCCTCCTCCTATGGCTACACCTTC; CDR3: CASSYRGDTSSSYGYTF
size: NA; D: TRBD1; J: TRBJ1-1; V: TRBV7-9; DNA: TGTGCCAGCAGCTTAGCGGCGACAGGGCGCACTGAAGCTTTCTTT; CDR3: CASSLAATGRTEAFF
size: NA; D: TRBD1; J: TRBJ1-2; V: TRBV6-6; DNA: TGTGCCAGCAGTTGGACAGGGGGGTATGGCTACACCTTC; CDR3: CASSWTGGYGYTF
size: NA; D: NA; J: TRBJ1-4; V: TRBV7-6; DNA: TGTGCCAGCAGCTTAGGACCTTCTTTCGGGGAAAAACTGTTTTTT; CDR3: CASSLGPSFGEKLFF
size: NA; D: TRBD1; J: TRBJ2-7; V: TRBV27; DNA: TGTGCCAGCAGCCTATCGGCGGGGACAGGGGAGAGGTACGAGCAGTACTTC; CDR3: CASSLSAGTGERYEQYF
size: NA; D: TRBD2; J: TRBJ2-1; V: TRBV7-8; DNA: TGTGCCAGCAGCTTAACCCAGACTAGCGTGGAACCGGGCGATGAGCAGTTCTTC; CDR3: CASSLTQTSVEPGDEQFF
size: NA; D: NA; J: TRBJ1-4; V: TRBV30; DNA: TGTGCCTGGGATGGGGTGAAGGGGGAAAAACTGTTTTTT; CDR3: CAWDGVKGEKLFF
size: NA; D: NA; J: TRBJ1-5; V: TRBV19; DNA: TGTGCCAGTAGTCCCACACCTTTCTTGGGGGCTGATCAGCCCCAGCATTTT; CDR3: CASSPTPFLGADQPQHF
size: NA; D: TRBD1; J: TRBJ2-1; V: TRBV7-2; DNA: TGTGCCAGCAGCACAGGACAGGGAAACAATGAGCAGTTCTTC; CDR3: CASSTGQGNNEQFF
size: NA; D: TRBD2; J: TRBJ2-3; V: TRBV11-1; DNA: TGTGCCAGCAGCTTTTCGTCTAGCGGGAGAAATACGCAGTATTTT; CDR3: CASSFSSSGRNTQYF
size: NA; D: NA; J: TRBJ2-3; V: TRBV6-6; DNA: TGTGCCAGCAGTTACTCGGGCAGGTCCACAGATACGCAGTATTTT; CDR3: CASSYSGRSTDTQYF
size: NA; D: NA; J: TRBJ2-2; V: TRBV10-3; DNA: TGTGCCATCAGCCAGGGTCCCGGGGAGCTGTTTTTT; CDR3: CAISQGPGELFF
size: few; D: TRBD2; J: TRBJ2-5; V: TRBV9; DNA: TGTGCCAGCAGCTTCAGCGGGGGGGCAGGTGAGACCCAGTACTTC; CDR3: CASSFSGGAGETQYF
size: NA; D: TRBD1; J: TRBJ2-7; V: TRBV4-1; DNA: TGCGCCAGCAGCCAAGGACCCGGGACAGAAGTATACGAGCAGTACTTC; CDR3: CASSQGPGTEVYEQYF
size: few; D: NA; J: TRBJ1-4; V: TRBV7-2; DNA: TGTGCCAGCAGCCTAGGGCGGGGGGGATCCCGTGGAGCGGAAAAACTGTTTTTT; CDR3: CASSLGRGGSRGAEKLFF
size: NA; D: NA; J: TRBJ2-1; V: TRBV19; DNA: TGTGCCAGTAGTATAGTTACCACTAGCTCCTACAATGAGCAGTTCTTC; CDR3: CASSIVTTSSYNEQFF
size: NA; D: NA; J: TRBJ1-4; V: TRBV19; DNA: TGTGCCAGTAGTTCCCTCCGACCACAGGATTTAGAAAAACTGTTTTTT; CDR3: CASSSLRPQDLEKLFF
size: NA; D: NA; J: TRBJ2-1; V: TRBV5-6; DNA: TGTGCCAGCAGCCTGACTAGTTTCGGCTACAATGAGCAGTTCTTC; CDR3: CASSLTSFGYNEQFF
size: NA; D: TRBD1; J: TRBJ2-7; V: TRBV5-4; DNA: TGTGCCAGCAGCTTAAATATCGTGACAGGGGACGACGAGCAGTACTTC; CDR3: CASSLNIVTGDDEQYF
size: NA; D: NA; J: TRBJ1-4; V: TRBV11-2; DNA: TGTGCCAGCAGCCGGCGGGCGCCTCGGGAAAAACTGTTTTTT; CDR3: CASSRRAPREKLFF
size: NA; D: TRBD1; J: TRBJ1-4; V: TRBV7-2; DNA: TGTGCCAGCAGCCCGACGGGACAGCATAATGAAAAACTGTTTTTT; CDR3: CASSPTGQHNEKLFF
size: NA; D: NA; J: TRBJ1-2; V: TRBV7-9; DNA: TGTGCCAGCAGCTTATCCAGGGTCCATGGCTACACCTTC; CDR3: CASSLSRVHGYTF
size: NA; D: NA; J: TRBJ1-1; V: TRBV7-2; DNA: TGTGCCAGCAGCCGCGAGAACACTGAAGCTTTCTTT; CDR3: CASSRENTEAFF
size: NA; D: NA; J: TRBJ1-2; V: TRBV5-1; DNA: TGCGCCAGCAGCTCCGTCGGGGGAGTAGGAGAGATTTACTATGGCTACACCTTC; CDR3: CASSSVGGVGEIYYGYTF
size: NA; D: NA; J: TRBJ1-1; V: TRBV6-1; DNA: TGTGCCAGCAGTGTGTATATTGAAGCTTTCTTT; CDR3: CASSVYIEAFF
size: NA; D: NA; J: TRBJ1-1; V: TRBV5-4; DNA: TGTGCCAGCAGCTGGAAGAACAGTTATATGAACACTGAAGCTTTCTTT; CDR3: CASSWKNSYMNTEAFF
size: few; D: TRBD2; J: TRBJ2-1; V: TRBV6-6; DNA: TGTGCCAGCAGTCCTTTGGGACTAGCGGGAGAGAATGAGCAGTTCTTC; CDR3: CASSPLGLAGENEQFF
size: NA; D: TRBD1; J: TRBJ1-2; V: TRBV7-2; DNA: TGTGCCAGCAGCTTAGCGAACAGGGGGGCGGGCTACACCTTC; CDR3: CASSLANRGAGYTF
size: NA; D: NA; J: TRBJ2-7; V: TRBV5-1; DNA: TGCGCCAGCAGCCTAGGGGGCTACGAGCAGTACTTC; CDR3: CASSLGGYEQYF
size: once; D: TRBD1; J: TRBJ2-7; V: TRBV30; DNA: TGTGCCTGGAGTGGGGACAGCTCCTACGAGCAGTACTTC; CDR3: CAWSGDSSYEQYF
size: NA; D: NA; J: TRBJ1-2; V: TRBV27; DNA: TGTGCCGGAACTCCATCCTCGGACAGTTTTAGTTCTGATGGCTACACCTTC; CDR3: CAGTPSSDSFSSDGYTF
size: NA; D: TRBD1; J: TRBJ2-7; V: TRBV7-2; DNA: TGTGCCAGCAGCTTAGGGACAGGATTTGGAGAGCAGTACTTC; CDR3: CASSLGTGFGEQYF
size: NA; D: TRBD1; J: TRBJ1-1; V: TRBV6-1; DNA: TGTGCCAGCAGTGTGGACAGGGAATTGAACACTGAAGCTTTCTTT; CDR3: CASSVDRELNTEAFF
size: NA; D: NA; J: TRBJ2-5; V: TRBV4-2; DNA: TGTGCCAGCAGCCCTTGGGGGGGGGCCAACCAAGAGACCCAGTACTTC; CDR3: CASSPWGGANQETQYF
size: NA; D: NA; J: TRBJ2-7; V: TRBV25-1; DNA: TGTGCCACCGCCCCGGACGGAGCGGCCTACGAGCAGTACTTC; CDR3: CATAPDGAAYEQYF
size: NA; D: TRBD1; J: TRBJ2-3; V: TRBV2; DNA: TGTGCCAGCAGTTCGACAGGGCCCTCCACAGATACGCAGTATTTT; CDR3: CASSSTGPSTDTQYF
size: NA; D: NA; J: TRBJ2-5; V: TRBV16; DNA: TGTGCCAGCAGCCAACGCAGGGAAGAGACCCAGTACTTC; CDR3: CASSQRREETQYF
size: once; D: NA; J: TRBJ1-5; V: TRBV5-1; DNA: TGCGCCAGCAGCTTGGAACTCAATCAGCCCCAGCATTTT; CDR3: CASSLELNQPQHF
size: NA; D: NA; J: TRBJ2-2; V: TRBV27; DNA: TGTGCCAGCAGTCCCCGCGCCGGGGAGCTGTTTTTT; CDR3: CASSPRAGELFF
size: NA; D: NA; J: TRBJ1-3; V: TRBV27; DNA: TGTGGGCTTCGTGGGGCGACTGGAAACACCATATATTTT; CDR3: CGLRGATGNTIYF
size: once; D: NA; J: TRBJ2-2; V: TRBV4-3; DNA: TGCGCCAGCAGTCCGGAGGACGTTGACGGGGAGCTGTTTTTT; CDR3: CASSPEDVDGELFF
size: NA; D: TRBD2; J: TRBJ2-1; V: TRBV19; DNA: TGTGCCAGTAGTCCTCGGACTAGCTACAATGAGCAGTTCTTC; CDR3: CASSPRTSYNEQFF
size: NA; D: NA; J: TRBJ2-1; V: TRBV6-1; DNA: TGTGCCAGCAGTACAGCACAATCCTACAATGAGCAGTTCTTC; CDR3: CASSTAQSYNEQFF
size: NA; D: NA; J: TRBJ1-1; V: TRBV12-5; DNA: TGTGCTAGTGGCTCTGGCGGGATGAACACTGAAGCTTTCTTT; CDR3: CASGSGGMNTEAFF
size: NA; D: TRBD2; J: TRBJ2-1; V: TRBV5-1; DNA: TGCGCCAGCAGCTTACAGCGGGAGCAGAACAATGAGCAGTTCTTC; CDR3: CASSLQREQNNEQFF